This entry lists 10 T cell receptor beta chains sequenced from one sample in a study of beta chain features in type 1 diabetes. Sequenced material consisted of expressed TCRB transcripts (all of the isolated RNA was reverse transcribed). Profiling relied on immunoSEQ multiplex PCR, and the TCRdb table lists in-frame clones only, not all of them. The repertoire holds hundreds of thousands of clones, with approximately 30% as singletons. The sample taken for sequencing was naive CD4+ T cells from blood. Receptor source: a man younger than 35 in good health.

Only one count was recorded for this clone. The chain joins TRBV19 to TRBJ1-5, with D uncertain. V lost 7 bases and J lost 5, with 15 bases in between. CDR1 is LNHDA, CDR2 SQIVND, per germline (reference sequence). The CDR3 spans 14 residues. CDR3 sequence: CASKTVGGDQPQHF. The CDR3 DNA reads TGTGCCAGTAAAACCGTGGGCGGCGATCAGCCCCAGCATTTT.

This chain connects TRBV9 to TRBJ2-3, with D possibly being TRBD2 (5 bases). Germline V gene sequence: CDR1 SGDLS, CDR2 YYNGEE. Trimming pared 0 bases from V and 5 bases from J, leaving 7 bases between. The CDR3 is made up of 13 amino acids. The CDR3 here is CASSVEAVDTQYF. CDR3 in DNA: TGTGCCAGCAGCGTAGAAGCGGTAGATACGCAGTATTTT.

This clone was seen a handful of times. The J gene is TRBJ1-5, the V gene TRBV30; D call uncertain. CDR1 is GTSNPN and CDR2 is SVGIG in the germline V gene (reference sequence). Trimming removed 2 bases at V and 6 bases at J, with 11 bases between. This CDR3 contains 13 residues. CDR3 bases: TGTGCCTGGAGTACGGGGATGGGTCAGCCCCAGCATTTT. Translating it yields CAWSTGMGQPQHF.

The DNA for the CDR3 is TGTGCCACCAGCAGACTTCGGGACACCTTAGCCAAAAACATTCAGTACTTC. Protein product: CATSRLRDTLAKNIQYF. This chain uses TRBV15 with TRBJ2-4, with D possibly being TRBD1 (6 bases). The germline V gene has CDR1 LNHNV and CDR2 YYDKDF (reference sequence). The germline V and J ends were trimmed by 2 bases and 0 bases, with 14 bases remaining between them. CDR3 length equals 17 residues.

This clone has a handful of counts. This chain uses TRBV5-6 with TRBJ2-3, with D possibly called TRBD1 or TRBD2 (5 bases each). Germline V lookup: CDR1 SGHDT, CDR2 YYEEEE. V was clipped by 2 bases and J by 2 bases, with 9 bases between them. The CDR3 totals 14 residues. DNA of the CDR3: TGTGCCAGCAGCTTCGGGACCAACACAGATACGCAGTATTTT. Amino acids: CASSFGTNTDTQYF.

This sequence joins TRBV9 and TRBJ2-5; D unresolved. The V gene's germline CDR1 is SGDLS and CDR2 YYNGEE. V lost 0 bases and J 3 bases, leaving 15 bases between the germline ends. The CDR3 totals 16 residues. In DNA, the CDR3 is TGTGCCAGCAGCGTAGGGTTAACGGGTCGGGAAGAGACCCAGTACTTC. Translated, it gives CASSVGLTGREETQYF.

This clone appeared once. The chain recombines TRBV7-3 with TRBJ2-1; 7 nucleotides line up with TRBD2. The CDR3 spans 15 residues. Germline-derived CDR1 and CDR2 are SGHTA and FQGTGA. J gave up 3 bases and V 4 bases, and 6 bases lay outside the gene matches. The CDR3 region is CASSSSGMFYNEQFF. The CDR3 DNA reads TGTGCCAGCAGCTCGAGCGGGATGTTCTACAATGAGCAGTTCTTC.

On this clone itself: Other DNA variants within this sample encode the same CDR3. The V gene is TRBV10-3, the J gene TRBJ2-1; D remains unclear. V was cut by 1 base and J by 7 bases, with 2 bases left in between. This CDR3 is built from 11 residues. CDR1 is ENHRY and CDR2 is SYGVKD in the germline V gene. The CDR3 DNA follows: TGTGCCATCAGTGAGTTAAATGAGCAGTTCTTC. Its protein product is CAISELNEQFF.

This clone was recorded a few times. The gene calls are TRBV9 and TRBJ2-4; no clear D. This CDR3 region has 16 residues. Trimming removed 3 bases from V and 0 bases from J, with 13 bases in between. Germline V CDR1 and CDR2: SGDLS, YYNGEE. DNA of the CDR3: TGTGCCAGCAGCGGGGAAGCAGATCAAGCCAAAAACATTCAGTACTTC. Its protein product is CASSGEADQAKNIQYF.

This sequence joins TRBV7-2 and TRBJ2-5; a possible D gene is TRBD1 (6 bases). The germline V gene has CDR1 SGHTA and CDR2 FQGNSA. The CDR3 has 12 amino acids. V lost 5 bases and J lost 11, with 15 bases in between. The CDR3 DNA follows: TGTGCCAGCAGCCCCCAGGGGCCTCTTCAGTACTTC. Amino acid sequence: CASSPQGPLQYF.